This is a list of T cell receptor beta chains from one sample in a study of CD4 T cells in relation to SARS-CoV-2 and coronaviruses. No antigen has been identified for these receptors. Clones were sequenced by immunoSEQ multiplex PCR, and TCRdb holds only the in-frame ones, with some missing. The sample has under 20,000 clones, 70% to 80% seen once; the top ten hold around a quarter. The source material was CD4+ T cells from PBMCs, cultured in vitro. The receptors stem from a human donor in good health. The CDR3 runs from the conserved cysteine through the conserved F or W. A D gene is named only where the DNA matches it firmly. Clone size, where shown, is once, few, many, or a class for clones that have expanded.

TRBV19	TRBD1	-	TRBJ1-2	TGTGCCAGTAGTATCGCCGGGACAGGGGGCGTCTATGGCTACACCTTC	CASSIAGTGGVYGYTF
TRBV2	-	-	TRBJ1-6	TGTGCCAGCAATCCGGAGAGAAATTCACCCCTCCACTTT	CASNPERNSPLHF
TRBV9	-	-	TRBJ2-1	TGTGCCAGCAGCGTAGGGTCCGAGCAGTTCTTC	CASSVGSEQFF
TRBV7-3	-	-	TRBJ2-7	TGTGCCAGCAGCTTTCAGGGTGGGTACGAGCAGTACTTC	CASSFQGGYEQYF
TRBV6-4	-	-	TRBJ2-1	TGTGCCAGCAGTGACTCAGAGGTGGCCCCACGACAGTTCTTC	CASSDSEVAPRQFF
TRBV7-8	TRBD2	-	TRBJ2-5	TGTGCCAGCAGCTTAGTTACTAGCGGGAGTACTGGAGAGACCCAGTACTTC	CASSLVTSGSTGETQYF
TRBV28	-	-	TRBJ1-3	TGTGCCACAAACTTCAGGGGAGGTCACTTAGGGAACACCATATATTTT	CATNFRGGHLGNTIYF
TRBV18	-	-	TRBJ2-1	TGTGCCAGCTCACCGGGCTCGGCAAGCTACAATGAGCAGTTCTTC	CASSPGSASYNEQFF
TRBV7-9	-	-	TRBJ2-5	TGTGCCAGCAGCTTAGAGGAGGGTTTGAGACTGTGGGAGACCCAGTACTTC	CASSLEEGLRLWETQYF
TRBV9	TRBD1	-	TRBJ2-1	TGTGCCAGCAGCGTAACAGGGGTGGTCGTGAATGAGCAGTTCTTC	CASSVTGVVVNEQFF
TRBV18	-	-	TRBJ1-4	TGTGCCAGCTCACTGGACACCACAACTAATGAAAAACTGTTTTTT	CASSLDTTTNEKLFF
TRBV5-1	-	-	TRBJ2-7	TGCGCCAGCAGCTTTTTTCCTAGTGCCGAGCAGTACTTC	CASSFFPSAEQYF
TRBV6-5	-	-	TRBJ2-5	TGTGCCAGCAGTTTACCTGGGACGGTAGAGACCCAGTACTTC	CASSLPGTVETQYF
TRBV11-2	-	-	TRBJ2-7	TGTGCCAGCAGCTTGGGGGAAACATCCTACGAGCAGTACTTC	CASSLGETSYEQYF
TRBV28	TRBD1	once	TRBJ1-2	TGTGCCAGCAGTTTCACCCCCGGGACAGGGTTCGGCTACACCTTC	CASSFTPGTGFGYTF
TRBV5-1	-	-	TRBJ2-7	TGCGCCAGCAGCTTATTTGGGAGCGCGTACGAGCAGTACTTC	CASSLFGSAYEQYF
TRBV6-1	-	-	TRBJ2-7	TGTGCCAGCAGTGAAGTTTTATGGGGCTACGAGCAGTACTTC	CASSEVLWGYEQYF
TRBV2	TRBD1	-	TRBJ2-3	TGTGCCAGCACCCCGAATCCGGGACAGGGGAGCACAGATACGCAGTATTTT	CASTPNPGQGSTDTQYF
TRBV4-1	-	few	TRBJ2-7	TGCGCCAGCAGCCAAGCTGGGGGCGAGTGGGAGCAGTACTTC	CASSQAGGEWEQYF
TRBV21-1	-	once	TRBJ2-7	TGTGCCAGCAGCAAAATCAGACTAGCGGATACCTACGAGCAGTACTTC	CASSKIRLADTYEQYF
TRBV5-6	TRBD1	-	TRBJ2-3	TGTGCCAGCAGCTTGAGTGGACAGGGGGCAGTCCCGAGGGATACGCAGTATTTT	CASSLSGQGAVPRDTQYF
TRBV7-2	TRBD1	-	TRBJ2-1	TGTGCCAGCAGCTTTGGGTCAGGACAGGGGTCGAATGAGCAGTTCTTC	CASSFGSGQGSNEQFF
TRBV9	-	-	TRBJ1-1	TGTGCCAGCAGCGCCGTGATGAACACTGAAGCTTTCTTT	CASSAVMNTEAFF
TRBV5-1	-	-	TRBJ2-5	TGCGCCAGCAGCTTGGTGGGGGTTAAGACCCAGTACTTC	CASSLVGVKTQYF
TRBV5-1	-	-	TRBJ1-2	TGCGCCAGCAGCTTGGTCACGGGGGAGGGAGGCTACACCTTC	CASSLVTGEGGYTF
TRBV25-1	-	-	TRBJ2-6	TGTGCCAGCAGTACAAGCAGGGCTGGGGCCAACGTCCTGACTTTC	CASSTSRAGANVLTF
TRBV28	-	-	TRBJ1-1	TGTGCCAGCAGTCCTTTGACGGTGAACACTGAAGCTTTCTTT	CASSPLTVNTEAFF
TRBV6-1	-	-	TRBJ2-4	TGTGCCAGCAGTGACGGGGGTACGAACATTCAGTACTTC	CASSDGGTNIQYF
TRBV30	TRBD1	-	TRBJ1-1	TGTGCCTGGAGTAGATCAGGGGGCACTGAAGCTTTCTTT	CAWSRSGGTEAFF
TRBV4-1	-	-	TRBJ2-5	TGCGCCAGCAGCCAACAAGATCAGGGCCTCTCCAAAGAGACCCAGTACTTC	CASSQQDQGLSKETQYF
TRBV21-1	-	-	TRBJ2-3	TGTGCCAGCAGCAAATATCGGTGGAACAGGGGTGAAGATACGCAGTATTTT	CASSKYRWNRGEDTQYF
TRBV2	-	-	TRBJ1-1	TGTGCCAACGCCGCGGCGAGGAACACTGAAGCTTTCTTT	CANAAARNTEAFF
TRBV2	TRBD1	-	TRBJ1-4	TGTGCCAGCAGTCCGCAGGGGGCTGGTAATGAAAAACTGTTTTTT	CASSPQGAGNEKLFF
TRBV11-3	-	-	TRBJ2-2	TGTGCCAGCAGCCTGGCGAGGGGGGAGCTGTTTTTT	CASSLARGELFF
TRBV7-8	-	-	TRBJ2-7	TGTGCCAGCAGCCCCCCGCGCAACAATGAGCAGTACTTC	CASSPPRNNEQYF
TRBV4-1	TRBD1	-	TRBJ1-2	TGCGCCAGCAGCCAAGCCCCCCCGGGACAGGGCCCCTATGGCTACACCTTC	CASSQAPPGQGPYGYTF
TRBV29-1	TRBD1	-	TRBJ1-1	TGCAGCGTTGTAAGGACAGGGGACACTGAAGCTTTCTTT	CSVVRTGDTEAFF
TRBV6-4	TRBD1	few	TRBJ2-2	TGTGCCAGCAGGGGACAGGGGGACACCGGGGAGCTGTTTTTT	CASRGQGDTGELFF
TRBV30	-	few	TRBJ1-1	TGTGCCTGGAATCGGGACGGTGGGGTCAGAGCTTTCTTT	CAWNRDGGVRAFF
TRBV4-1	-	-	TRBJ1-3	TGCGCCAGCAGCCAAACCCGGATAGGGACGGGAAACACCATATATTTT	CASSQTRIGTGNTIYF
TRBV5-5	-	-	TRBJ2-7	TGTGCCAGCAGCTTGGGACAGCCTACCTACGAGCAGTACTTC	CASSLGQPTYEQYF
TRBV18	-	once	TRBJ1-3	TGTGCCAGCTCACCTCAGGAGCACTCTGGAAACACCATATATTTT	CASSPQEHSGNTIYF
TRBV7-3	TRBD2	-	TRBJ2-1	TGTGCCAGCAGTTATACCCCGAGCGGAGCGGGAGCGGGAGAGCAGTTCTTC	CASSYTPSGAGAGEQFF
TRBV7-6	TRBD1	once	TRBJ2-4	TGTGCCAGCAGCCCACGACCGGGACAGGAAAACATTCAGTACTTC	CASSPRPGQENIQYF
TRBV27	TRBD1	-	TRBJ2-5	TGTGCCAGCAGTACCATTTCGACAGGGCCGGAGACCCAGTACTTC	CASSTISTGPETQYF
TRBV5-1	TRBD1	-	TRBJ1-5	TGCGCCAGCAGCTTGGACAGGGGTTCGAATCAGCCCCAGCATTTT	CASSLDRGSNQPQHF
TRBV12-5	-	-	TRBJ2-3	TGTGCTAGTGGAGAAACCGGGAAAACAGATACGCAGTATTTT	CASGETGKTDTQYF
TRBV10-1	TRBD1	-	TRBJ2-5	TGCGCCACCACGGACAGGGCCGAGTCTGGTCGGACCCAGTACTTC	CATTDRAESGRTQYF
TRBV10-1	TRBD1	-	TRBJ1-1	TGCGCCAGCCAGGACAGGGGGGGAACTGAAGCTTTCTTT	CASQDRGGTEAFF
TRBV5-1	TRBD2	-	TRBJ2-1	TGCGCCAGCAGCTCAACTAGCGGGGAAAACAATGAGCAGTTCTTC	CASSSTSGENNEQFF
TRBV4-2	TRBD2	-	TRBJ2-5	TGTGCCAGCAGCGACATCGGGAGGTCAGAGACCCAGTACTTC	CASSDIGRSETQYF
TRBV12-3/TRBV12-4	-	-	TRBJ1-2	TGTGCCAGCAGCCCGGGGCAGCGCTATGGCTACACCTTC	CASSPGQRYGYTF
TRBV12-3/TRBV12-4	-	-	TRBJ2-1	TGTGCCAGCACCCGATTGGACAATGAGCAGTTCTTC	CASTRLDNEQFF
TRBV5-1	TRBD2	medium-sized	TRBJ2-1	TGCGCCAGCAGCTTGACTAGCGGAACCTACAATGAGCAGTTCTTC	CASSLTSGTYNEQFF
TRBV11-2	TRBD1	once	TRBJ1-1	TGTGCCAGCAGCGGGTGGGGGACAGGGGGGACCCAGCCTGAAGCTTTCTTT	CASSGWGTGGTQPEAFF